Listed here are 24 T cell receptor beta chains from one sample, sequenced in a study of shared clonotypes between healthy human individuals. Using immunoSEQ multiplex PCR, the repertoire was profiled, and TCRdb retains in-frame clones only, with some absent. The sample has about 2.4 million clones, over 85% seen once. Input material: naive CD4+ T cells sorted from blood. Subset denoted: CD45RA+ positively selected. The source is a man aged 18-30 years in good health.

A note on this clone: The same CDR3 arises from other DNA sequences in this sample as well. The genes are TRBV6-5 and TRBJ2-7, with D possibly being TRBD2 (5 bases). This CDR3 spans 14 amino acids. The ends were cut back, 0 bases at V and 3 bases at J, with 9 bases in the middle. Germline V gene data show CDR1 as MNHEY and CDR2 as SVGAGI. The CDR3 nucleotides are TGTGCCAGCAGTTACTCAGGGAGTAACTACGAGCAGTACTTC. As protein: CASSYSGSNYEQYF.

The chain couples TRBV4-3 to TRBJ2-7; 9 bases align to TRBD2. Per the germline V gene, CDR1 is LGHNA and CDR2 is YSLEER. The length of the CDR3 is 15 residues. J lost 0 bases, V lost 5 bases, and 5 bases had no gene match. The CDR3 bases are TGCGCCAGCAGCGAAGGACTAGCGCCCTCCTACGAGCAGTACTTC. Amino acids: CASSEGLAPSYEQYF.

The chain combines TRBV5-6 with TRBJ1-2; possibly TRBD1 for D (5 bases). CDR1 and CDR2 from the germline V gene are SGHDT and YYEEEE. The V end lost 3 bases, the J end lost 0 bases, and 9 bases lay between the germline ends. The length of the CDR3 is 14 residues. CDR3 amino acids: CASSYDSSNYGYTF. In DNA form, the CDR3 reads TGTGCCAGCAGCTATGACAGCTCTAACTATGGCTACACCTTC.

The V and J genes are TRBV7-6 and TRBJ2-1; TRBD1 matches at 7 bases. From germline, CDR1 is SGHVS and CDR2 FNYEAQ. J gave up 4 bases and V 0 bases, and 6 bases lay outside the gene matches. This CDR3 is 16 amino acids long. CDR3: CASSLAGGQTYNEQFF. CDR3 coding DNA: TGTGCCAGCAGCTTAGCTGGGGGACAGACTTACAATGAGCAGTTCTTC.

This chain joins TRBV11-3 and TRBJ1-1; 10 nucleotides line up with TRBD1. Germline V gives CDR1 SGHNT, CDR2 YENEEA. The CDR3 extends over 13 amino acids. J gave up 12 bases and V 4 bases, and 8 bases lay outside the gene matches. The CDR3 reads CASSYSDRGKTFF. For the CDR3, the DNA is TGTGCCAGCAGCTATTCGGACAGGGGGAAAACTTTCTTT. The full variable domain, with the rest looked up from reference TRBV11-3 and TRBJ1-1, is EAGVVQSPRYKIIEKKQPVAFWCNPISGHNTLYWYLQNLGQGPELLIRYENEEAVDDSQLPKDRFSAERLKGVDSTLKIQPAELGDSAVYLCASSYSDRGKTFFGQGTRLTVV.

The CDR3 DNA follows: TGTGCCAGCAAACCTTTGGGGAGCGGGAGACCGGGAAACATTCAGTACTTC. Its translation: CASKPLGSGRPGNIQYF. The rearrangement joins TRBV2 to TRBJ2-4; 8 bases agree with TRBD2. Germline CDR1 reads SNHLY; CDR2 reads FYNNEI. This CDR3 has 17 amino acids. Germline trimming cut 7 bases from V and 6 bases from J; bases unmatched to any gene: 17.

The CDR3 nucleotides are TGCGCCAGCAGCCAAGGGGACAGGGTGAATCAGCCCCAGCATTTT. Translation: CASSQGDRVNQPQHF. This sequence joins TRBV4-1 and TRBJ1-5, with 9 bases fitting TRBD1. V gave up 1 base and J gave up 4 bases; unmatched junction bases: 2. The CDR3 runs 15 residues. Germline-derived CDR1 and CDR2 are MGHRA and YSYEKL.

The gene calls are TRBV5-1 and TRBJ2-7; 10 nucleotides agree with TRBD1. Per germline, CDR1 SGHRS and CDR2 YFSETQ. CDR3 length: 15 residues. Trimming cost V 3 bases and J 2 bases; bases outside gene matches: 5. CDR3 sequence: CASSSGGTGAYEQYF. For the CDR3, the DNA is TGCGCCAGCAGCTCGGGCGGGACAGGGGCCTACGAGCAGTACTTC.

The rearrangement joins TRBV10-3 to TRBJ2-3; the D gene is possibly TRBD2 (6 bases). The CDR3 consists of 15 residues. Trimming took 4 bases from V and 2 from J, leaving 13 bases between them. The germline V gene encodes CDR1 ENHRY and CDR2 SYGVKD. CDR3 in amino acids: CAISARGSATDTQYF. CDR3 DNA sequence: TGTGCCATCAGTGCCCGGGGGAGCGCCACAGATACGCAGTATTTT.

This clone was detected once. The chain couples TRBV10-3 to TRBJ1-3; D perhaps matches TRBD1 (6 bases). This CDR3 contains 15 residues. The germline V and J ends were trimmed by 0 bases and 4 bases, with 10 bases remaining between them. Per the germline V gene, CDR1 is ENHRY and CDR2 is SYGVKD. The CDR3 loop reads CAISESGGLGNTIYF. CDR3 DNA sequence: TGTGCCATCAGTGAGTCGGGGGGGCTAGGAAACACCATATATTTT.

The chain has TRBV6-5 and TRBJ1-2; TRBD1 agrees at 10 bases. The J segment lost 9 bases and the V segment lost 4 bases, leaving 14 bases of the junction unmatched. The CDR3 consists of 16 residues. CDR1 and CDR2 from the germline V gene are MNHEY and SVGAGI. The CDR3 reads CASSSAALTGGTSYTF. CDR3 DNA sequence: TGTGCCAGCAGTTCGGCGGCCCTGACAGGGGGCACAAGCTACACCTTC.

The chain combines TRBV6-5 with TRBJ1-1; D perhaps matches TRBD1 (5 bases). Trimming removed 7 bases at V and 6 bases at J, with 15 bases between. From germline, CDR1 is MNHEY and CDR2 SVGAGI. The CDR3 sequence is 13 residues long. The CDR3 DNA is TGTGCCAGCACGACCCAGGGTAGTGCTGAAGCTTTCTTT. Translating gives CASTTQGSAEAFF.

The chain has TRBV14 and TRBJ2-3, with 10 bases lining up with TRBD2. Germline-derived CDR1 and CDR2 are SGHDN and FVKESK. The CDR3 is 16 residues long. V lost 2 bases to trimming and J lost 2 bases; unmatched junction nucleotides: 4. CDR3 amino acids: CASSQQLAGFTDTQYF. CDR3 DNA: TGTGCCAGCAGCCAACAACTAGCGGGATTCACAGATACGCAGTATTTT.

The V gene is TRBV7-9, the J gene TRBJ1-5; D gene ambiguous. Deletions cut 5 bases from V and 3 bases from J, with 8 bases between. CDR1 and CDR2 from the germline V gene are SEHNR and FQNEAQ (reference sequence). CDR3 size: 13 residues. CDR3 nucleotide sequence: TGTGCCAGCAGCCCAGGCGTCAATCAGCCCCAGCATTTT. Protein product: CASSPGVNQPQHF.

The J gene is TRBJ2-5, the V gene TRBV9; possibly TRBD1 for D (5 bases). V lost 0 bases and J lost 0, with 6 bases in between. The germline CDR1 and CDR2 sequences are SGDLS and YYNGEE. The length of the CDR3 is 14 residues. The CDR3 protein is CASSVADNQETQYF. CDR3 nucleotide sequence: TGTGCCAGCAGCGTAGCGGACAACCAAGAGACCCAGTACTTC.

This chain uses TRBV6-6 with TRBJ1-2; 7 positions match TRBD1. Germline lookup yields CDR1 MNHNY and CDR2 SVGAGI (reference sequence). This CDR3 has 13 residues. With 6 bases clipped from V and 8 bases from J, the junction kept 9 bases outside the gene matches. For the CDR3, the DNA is TGTGCCAGCAGGCGAGGGGGCAGGGACGGCTACACCTTC. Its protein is CASRRGGRDGYTF.

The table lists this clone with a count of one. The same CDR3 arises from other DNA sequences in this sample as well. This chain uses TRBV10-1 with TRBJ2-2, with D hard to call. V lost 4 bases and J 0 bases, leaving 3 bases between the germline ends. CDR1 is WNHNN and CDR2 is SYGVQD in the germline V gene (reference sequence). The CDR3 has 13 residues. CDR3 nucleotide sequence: TGCGCCAGCAGTGTCGCGAACACCGGGGAGCTGTTTTTT. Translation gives CASSVANTGELFF.

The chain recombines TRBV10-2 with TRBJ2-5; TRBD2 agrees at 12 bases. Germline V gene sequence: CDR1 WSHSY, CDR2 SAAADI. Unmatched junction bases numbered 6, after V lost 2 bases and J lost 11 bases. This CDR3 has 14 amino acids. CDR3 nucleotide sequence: TGCGCCAGCAGTGAGCTAGCGGGAGGGCCGCAGCAGTACTTC. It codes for CASSELAGGPQQYF.

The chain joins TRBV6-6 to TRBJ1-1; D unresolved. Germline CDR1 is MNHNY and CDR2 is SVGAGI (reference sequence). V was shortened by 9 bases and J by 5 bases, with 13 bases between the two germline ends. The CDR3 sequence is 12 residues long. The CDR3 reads CASTRRDTEAFF. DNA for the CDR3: TGTGCCAGTACCCGCCGGGATACTGAAGCTTTCTTT.

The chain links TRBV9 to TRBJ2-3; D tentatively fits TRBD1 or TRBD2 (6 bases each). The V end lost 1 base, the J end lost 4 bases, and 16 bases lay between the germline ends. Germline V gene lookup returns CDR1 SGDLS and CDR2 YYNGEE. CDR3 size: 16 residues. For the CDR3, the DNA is TGTGCCAGCAGCGTAACCGGGGGCGCTATGGCAGATACGCAGTATTTT. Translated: CASSVTGGAMADTQYF.

CDR3 protein: CASSLGGLNSPLHF. DNA for the CDR3: TGTGCCAGCAGTTTAGGGGGTCTTAATTCACCCCTCCACTTT. The rearrangement links TRBV27 to TRBJ1-6, with D perhaps matching TRBD1 (5 bases). CDR3 length equals 14 residues. Germline-derived CDR1 and CDR2 are MNHEY and SMNVEV (reference sequence). Between the trimmed V and J ends, which lost 2 bases and 6 bases, there was a span of 8 bases.

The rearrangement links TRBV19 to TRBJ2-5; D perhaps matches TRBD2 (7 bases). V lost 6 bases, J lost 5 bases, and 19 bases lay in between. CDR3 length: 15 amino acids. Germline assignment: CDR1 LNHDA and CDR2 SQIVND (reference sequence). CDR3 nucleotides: TGTGCCAGTAGCGCCGCAGGGAGGGGGAAGGAGACCCAGTACTTC. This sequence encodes CASSAAGRGKETQYF.

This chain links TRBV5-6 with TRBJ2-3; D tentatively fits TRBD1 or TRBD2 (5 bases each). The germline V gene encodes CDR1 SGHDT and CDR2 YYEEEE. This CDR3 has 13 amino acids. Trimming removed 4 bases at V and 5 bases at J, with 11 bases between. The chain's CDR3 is CASSPGRGDTQYF. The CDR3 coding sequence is TGTGCCAGCAGCCCGGGACGGGGAGATACGCAGTATTTT. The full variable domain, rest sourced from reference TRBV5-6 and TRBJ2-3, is DAGVTQSPTHLIKTRGQQVTLRCSPKSGHDTVSWYQQALGQGPQFIFQYYEEEERQRGNFPDRFSGHQFPNYSSELNVNALLLGDSALYLCASSPGRGDTQYFGPGTRLTVL.

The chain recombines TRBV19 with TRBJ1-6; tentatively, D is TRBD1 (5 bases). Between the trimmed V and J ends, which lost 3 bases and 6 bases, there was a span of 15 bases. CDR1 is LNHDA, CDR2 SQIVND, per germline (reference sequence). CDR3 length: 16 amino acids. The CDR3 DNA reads TGTGCCAGTAGTATCGGGGGGTCTTCGAGTAATTCACCCCTCCACTTT. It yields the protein CASSIGGSSSNSPLHF.